What follows are 28 T cell receptor beta chains derived from one specimen sequenced in a study of blood T cell repertoires in COVID-19. TCRdb's table, derived via immunoSEQ multiplex PCR, lists solely in-frame clones and lacks some. This table holds approximately 210,000 clones, about nine tenths found once. Sequences were obtained from PBMCs or T cells enriched from blood (not recorded which). The receptors derive from a woman in her twenties or thirties who had recovered from COVID-19.

The chain recombines TRBV7-8 with TRBJ1-1, with a tentative D call TRBD1 (6 bases). Germline V gives CDR1 SGHVS, CDR2 FQNEAQ. The CDR3 spans 15 residues. V lost 6 bases to trimming and J lost 1 base, with 15 bases between them. The CDR3 DNA is TGTGCCAGCAGAAAACAGCGACAGGCGAACACTGAAGCTTTCTTT. This encodes CASRKQRQANTEAFF. Supplemented by reference TRBV7-8 and TRBJ1-1, the full variable domain reads GAGVSQSPRYKVAKRGQDVALRCDPISGHVSLFWYQQALGQGPEFLTYFQNEAQLDKSGLPSDRFFAERPEGSVSTLKIQRTQQEDSAVYLCASRKQRQANTEAFFGQGTRLTVV.

This clone was observed a few times. The chain carries TRBV7-3 and TRBJ2-3, with 10 bases matching TRBD2. CDR3 size: 17 residues. V lost 3 bases, J lost 5 bases, and 11 bases stayed unmatched. Germline CDR1 reads SGHTA; CDR2 reads FQGTGA. CDR3 in amino acids: CASSFRASGGLRDTQYF. CDR3 bases: TGTGCCAGCAGCTTCAGGGCTAGCGGGGGCTTGAGAGATACGCAGTATTTT.

In this sample, this clone turned up once. The gene calls are TRBV27 and TRBJ1-5; perhaps TRBD1 as D (5 bases). The CDR3 loop spans 14 amino acids. Trimming shortened V by 3 bases and J by 4 bases, and 10 bases separated the two germline ends. Germline values: CDR1 MNHEY, CDR2 SMNVEV (reference sequence). CDR3 DNA: TGTGCCAGCAGTTTGGGCAGGGCGAATCAGCCCCAGCATTTT. Protein sequence: CASSLGRANQPQHF.

This chain links TRBV11-2 with TRBJ2-3; D not resolved. V was trimmed by 0 bases and J by 0 bases, leaving 7 bases between them. The CDR3 runs to 15 residues. CDR1 and CDR2 from the germline V gene are SGHAT and FQNNGV. For the CDR3, the DNA is TGTGCCAGCAGCTTAGACTACCCTAGCACAGATACGCAGTATTTT. Amino acid sequence: CASSLDYPSTDTQYF.

The chain uses TRBV3-1 (or the pseudogene TRBV3-2) and TRBJ1-2; tentatively, D is TRBD1 (6 bases). V lost 3 bases and J lost 5, with 22 bases in between. The CDR3 loop spans 17 amino acids. CDR1 is LGHDT and CDR2 is YNNKEL in the germline V gene (reference sequence). CDR3 residues: CASSQRTATQSAYGYTF. CDR3 DNA sequence: TGTGCCAGCAGCCAGAGGACAGCCACCCAATCCGCGTATGGCTACACCTTC.

The V call is TRBV14, the J call TRBJ2-3; a weak D match, TRBD1 (6 bases). V lost 5 bases and J 0 bases, leaving 9 bases between the germline ends. Germline values: CDR1 SGHDN, CDR2 FVKESK. This CDR3 region has 14 residues. CDR3 region: CASSYGQSTDTQYF. CDR3 sequence (DNA): TGTGCCAGCAGCTATGGACAGAGCACAGATACGCAGTATTTT.

With respect to this clone: The sample contains more than one DNA sequence encoding this CDR3. The chain employs TRBV18 and TRBJ1-5; TRBD1 agrees at 11 bases. V trimming: 3 bases; J trimming: 4 bases; junction bases outside the gene matches: 2. The CDR3 sequence is 15 residues long. Germline CDR1 reads KGHSH; CDR2 reads LQKENI. Here the CDR3 DNA reads TGTGCCAGCTCACCCGGGACAGGGGGGAATCAGCCCCAGCATTTT. Protein product: CASSPGTGGNQPQHF.

CDR3 amino acids: CASSPSGRRYNEQFF. CDR3 coding DNA: TGTGCCAGCAGTCCTAGCGGGAGGCGATACAATGAGCAGTTCTTC. The J gene is TRBJ2-1, the V gene TRBV5-6; 11 positions match TRBD2. Trimming cost V 5 bases and J 4 bases; bases outside gene matches: 5. The CDR3 covers 15 residues. Per the germline V gene, CDR1 is SGHDT and CDR2 is YYEEEE.

The chain employs TRBV15 and TRBJ1-1; D remains unclear. Deletions cut 0 bases from V and 3 bases from J, with 8 bases between. Per germline, CDR1 LNHNV and CDR2 YYDKDF (reference sequence). This CDR3 has 14 amino acids. The CDR3 bases are TGTGCCACCAGCAGAGATGGACTGGACACTGAAGCTTTCTTT. Protein: CATSRDGLDTEAFF. The full variable domain, its missing parts supplied by reference TRBV15 and TRBJ1-1, is DAMVIQNPRYQVTQFGKPVTLSCSQTLNHNVMYWYQQKSSQAPKLLFHYYDKDFNNEADTPDNFQSRRPNTSFCFLDIRSPGLGDTAMYLCATSRDGLDTEAFFGQGTRLTVV.

The rearrangement uses TRBV18 and TRBJ2-5, with TRBD2 as a possible D gene (6 bases). CDR1 and CDR2 (germline): KGHSH, LQKENI. This CDR3 is 16 amino acids long. The ends were cut back, 3 bases at V and 5 bases at J, with 19 bases in the middle. The CDR3 DNA reads as TGTGCCAGCTCACCGACCGGGACGGGAGTCCTTGAGACCCAGTACTTC. It is translated as CASSPTGTGVLETQYF.

The rearrangement uses TRBV5-1 and TRBJ1-6, with 9 positions matching TRBD1. This CDR3 is built from 15 residues. Germline trimming cut 0 bases from V and 13 bases from J; bases unmatched to any gene: 8. Germline V CDR1 and CDR2: SGHRS, YFSETQ. For the CDR3, the DNA is TGCGCCAGCAGCTTGGGGACAGGGGTGTCGGGGCCCCTCCACTTT. As protein: CASSLGTGVSGPLHF.

This rearrangement joins TRBV28 to TRBJ2-4, with 11 nucleotides matching TRBD2. The CDR3 loop spans 17 amino acids. V dropped 2 bases and J dropped 0; count of bases not matched to a gene: 3. Looked up from germline, CDR1 is MDHEN and CDR2 is SYDVKM. CDR3 region: CASSLTSGGVAKNIQYF. The CDR3, as DNA: TGTGCCAGCAGTTTAACTAGCGGGGGCGTAGCCAAAAACATTCAGTACTTC.

CDR3 protein: CASSLDSGRGTDTQYF. The CDR3 DNA reads as TGTGCCAGCAGTTTAGATAGCGGGAGGGGCACAGATACGCAGTATTTT. The J gene is TRBJ2-3, the V gene TRBV28, with 11 bases that match TRBD2. V lost 2 bases and J lost 1; bases outside the gene matches: 2. The germline V gene has CDR1 MDHEN and CDR2 SYDVKM. The CDR3 loop spans 16 amino acids.

This chain links TRBV15 with TRBJ2-3; TRBD2 agrees at 11 bases. J was trimmed by 2 bases and V by 1 base; bases with no gene match: 2. Germline V gene lookup returns CDR1 LNHNV and CDR2 YYDKDF (reference sequence). The CDR3 sequence is 16 residues long. CDR3 DNA: TGTGCCACCAGCAGAGGGACTAGCGGGTACACAGATACGCAGTATTTT. Protein: CATSRGTSGYTDTQYF.

This chain links TRBV14 with TRBJ2-3; 7 bases align to TRBD2. V gave up 4 bases and J gave up 2 bases; unmatched junction bases: 9. This CDR3 contains 16 residues. Germline CDR1 SGHDN, CDR2 FVKESK. CDR3: CASSRFGRANTDTQYF. DNA for the CDR3: TGTGCCAGCAGCCGCTTTGGGAGGGCCAACACAGATACGCAGTATTTT.

The CDR3 region has the DNA TGCGCCAGCAGCTTGGGTTGGACAGGCGATGAGCAGTTCTTC. It specifies CASSLGWTGDEQFF. This chain links TRBV5-1 with TRBJ2-1; 7 nucleotides align to TRBD1. Germline lookup yields CDR1 SGHRS and CDR2 YFSETQ. CDR3 length: 14 residues. V shed 0 bases and J 8 bases; nucleotides not matched to a gene: 5.

The chain links TRBV10-3 to TRBJ2-3; perhaps TRBD1 as D (6 bases). The V end was cut by 10 bases, the J end by 1 base, with 12 bases between. Looked up from germline, CDR1 is ENHRY and CDR2 is SYGVKD. This CDR3 comprises 13 residues. CDR3 residues: CATQGAGTDTQYF. In nucleotides, the CDR3 is TGTGCCACACAGGGAGCTGGCACAGATACGCAGTATTTT.

The V and J genes are TRBV25-1 and TRBJ2-7; possibly TRBD2 for D (7 bases). The germline V and J ends were trimmed by 8 bases and 6 bases, with 14 bases remaining between them. Looked up from germline, CDR1 is MGHDK and CDR2 is SYGVNS. The CDR3 sequence is 12 residues long. This CDR3 is CASRAGAGEQYF. The CDR3 bases are TGTGCCAGCCGGGCGGGGGCGGGCGAGCAGTACTTC.

V and J are TRBV10-3 and TRBJ1-6; D unclear. CDR3 length equals 13 residues. Germline lookup yields CDR1 ENHRY and CDR2 SYGVKD. V shed 5 bases and J shed 8 bases, with 10 bases lying between them. The CDR3 bases are TGTGCCATCAGTCCATTAACGGATTCACCCCTCCACTTT. Residues: CAISPLTDSPLHF.

The rearrangement links TRBV7-8 to TRBJ1-2; TRBD1 matches 9 bases. Germline V CDR1 and CDR2: SGHVS, FQNEAQ. This CDR3 contains 16 residues. V lost 5 bases and J lost 4; bases outside the gene matches: 11. The CDR3 sequence is CASSPDRGDLGYGYTF. In DNA form, the CDR3 reads TGTGCCAGCAGCCCTGACAGGGGGGATCTTGGCTATGGCTACACCTTC.

The chain carries TRBV3-1 (or the pseudogene TRBV3-2) and TRBJ2-5; 8 bases are a match to TRBD1. This CDR3 comprises 12 residues. CDR1 LGHDT and CDR2 YNNKEL come from the germline V gene (reference sequence). V shed 6 bases, J shed 5 bases, and the junction held 2 bases outside the gene matches. CDR3 loop: CASRRQGETQYF. For the CDR3, the DNA is TGTGCCAGCAGGCGACAGGGGGAGACCCAGTACTTC.

The chain has TRBV6-1 and TRBJ1-1; 7 bases are shared with TRBD1. V trimming: 4 bases; J trimming: 7 bases; junction bases outside the gene matches: 15. The CDR3 contains 16 residues. CDR1 and CDR2 from the germline V gene are MNHNS and SASEGT. The CDR3 DNA follows: TGTGCCAGCAGTGGGGGACAGTGGGTTATTGGGGGTGAAGCTTTCTTT. Its protein is CASSGGQWVIGGEAFF.

The chain carries TRBV7-9 and TRBJ1-4; tentatively, D is TRBD1 (6 bases). V was cut by 5 bases and J by 8 bases, with 18 bases left in between. The CDR3 extends over 15 amino acids. Germline V gene lookup returns CDR1 SEHNR and CDR2 FQNEAQ (reference sequence). The CDR3 loop is CASSTPTGSTEKLFF. For the CDR3, the DNA is TGTGCCAGCAGCACCCCAACAGGGTCAACCGAAAAACTGTTTTTT.

This clone was observed a few times. V and J are TRBV28 and TRBJ2-1, with 9 positions matching TRBD2. The J segment lost 5 bases and the V segment lost 4 bases, leaving 12 bases of the junction unmatched. Per germline, CDR1 MDHEN and CDR2 SYDVKM. The CDR3 is made up of 17 amino acids. The CDR3 DNA reads TGTGCCAGCAGTTCCTCCGGTGGCGGGAGGGCCAACAATGAGCAGTTCTTC. It codes for CASSSSGGGRANNEQFF.

The chain is built from TRBV7-3 and TRBJ2-1; weak D call: TRBD1 (5 bases). Germline V gene lookup returns CDR1 SGHTA and CDR2 FQGTGA. CDR3 length equals 13 residues. V lost 2 bases, J lost 3 bases, and 5 bases lay in between. The CDR3 protein is CASSLQGYNEQFF. The CDR3 DNA is TGTGCCAGCAGCTTACAGGGCTACAATGAGCAGTTCTTC.

As for this clone: The junction and the germline gene differ at one end; a read error may be behind it. This sequence joins TRBV14 and TRBJ2-1; D is ambiguous. Germline V gives CDR1 SGHDN, CDR2 FVKESK. This CDR3 contains 14 residues. DNA of the CDR3: TGTGCCAGCAGCCAAGATCGAGTACCGGGTTTAGAGCTCTTC. Translated, it gives CASSQDRVPGLELF. The full variable domain, its missing parts supplied by reference TRBV14 and TRBJ2-1, is EAGVTQFPSHSVIEKGQTVTLRCDPISGHDNLYWYRRVMGKEIKFLLHFVKESKQDESGMPNNRFLAERTGGTYSTLKVQPAELEDSGVYFCASSQDRVPGLELFGPGTRLTVL.

The V gene is TRBV6-5, the J gene TRBJ2-5; 7 positions match TRBD1. J was trimmed by 5 bases and V by 5 bases; bases with no gene match: 5. CDR1 and CDR2 from the germline V gene are MNHEY and SVGAGI. This CDR3 is 13 amino acids long. The CDR3 region has the DNA TGTGCCAGCAGTCTCGACAGGGTTGAGACCCAGTACTTC. This encodes CASSLDRVETQYF.

Here the CDR3 reads CATSASSNQPQHF. DNA for the CDR3: TGTGCCACCAGTGCTAGTAGCAATCAGCCCCAGCATTTT. The V call is TRBV24-1, the J call TRBJ1-5; unclear D gene. Germline V gene sequence: CDR1 KGHDR, CDR2 SFDVKD. CDR3 length: 13 amino acids. Trimming removed 5 bases at V and 0 bases at J, with 4 bases between.